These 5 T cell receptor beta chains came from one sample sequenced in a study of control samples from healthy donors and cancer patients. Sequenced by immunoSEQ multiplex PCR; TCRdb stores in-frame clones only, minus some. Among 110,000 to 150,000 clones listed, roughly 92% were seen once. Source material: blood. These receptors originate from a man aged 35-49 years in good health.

This CDR3 reads CASSDRDRPLYEQYF. The DNA of the CDR3 is TGTGCCAGCAGCGACCGGGACAGACCACTCTACGAGCAGTACTTC. The J gene is TRBJ2-7, the V gene TRBV9; 7 bases are shared with TRBD1. V trimming: 3 bases; J trimming: 3 bases; junction bases outside the gene matches: 9. This CDR3 has 15 residues. Germline V gives CDR1 SGDLS, CDR2 YYNGEE.

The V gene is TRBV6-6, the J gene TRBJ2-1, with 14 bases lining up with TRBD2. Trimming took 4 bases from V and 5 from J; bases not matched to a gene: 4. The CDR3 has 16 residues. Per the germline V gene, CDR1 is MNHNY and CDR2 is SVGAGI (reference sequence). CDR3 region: CASSSRGLAGDNEQFF. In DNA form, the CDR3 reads TGTGCCAGCAGTTCCCGGGGACTAGCGGGGGACAATGAGCAGTTCTTC.

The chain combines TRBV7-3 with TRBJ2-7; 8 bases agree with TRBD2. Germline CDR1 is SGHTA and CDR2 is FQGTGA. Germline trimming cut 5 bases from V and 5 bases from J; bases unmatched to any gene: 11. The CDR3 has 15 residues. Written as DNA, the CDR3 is TGTGCCAGCAGCCCTTCCGGGACTAGGTTCCACGAGCAGTACTTC. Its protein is CASSPSGTRFHEQYF. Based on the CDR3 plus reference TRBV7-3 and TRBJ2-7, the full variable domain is GAGVSQTPSNKVTEKGKYVELRCDPISGHTALYWYRQSLGQGPEFLIYFQGTGAADDSGLPNDRFFAVRPEGSVSTLKIQRTERGDSAVYLCASSPSGTRFHEQYFGPGTRLTVT.

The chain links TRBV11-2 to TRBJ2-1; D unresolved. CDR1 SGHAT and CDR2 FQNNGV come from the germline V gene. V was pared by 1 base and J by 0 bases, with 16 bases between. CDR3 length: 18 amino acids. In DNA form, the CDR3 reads TGTGCCAGCAGCTTAGGGGATTTTGATATAAGCTCCTACAATGAGCAGTTCTTC. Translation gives CASSLGDFDISSYNEQFF.

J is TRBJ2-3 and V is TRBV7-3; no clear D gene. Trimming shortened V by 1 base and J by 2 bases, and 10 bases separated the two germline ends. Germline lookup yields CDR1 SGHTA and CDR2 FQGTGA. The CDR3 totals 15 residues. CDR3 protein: CASSLMGRLTDTQYF. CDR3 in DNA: TGTGCCAGCAGCTTAATGGGCAGGCTCACAGATACGCAGTATTTT.